Listed below are T cell receptor beta chains from one sample, sequenced in a study of CD8 T cells in ankylosing spondylitis. TCRdb re-called the 5' RACE reads through MiXCR, storing one row per CDR3 protein. The table lists around 140,000 distinct CDR3 sequences, approximately 17% of them singletons. The material sequenced was blood, either unsorted or a sorted T cell fraction (not recorded which). These TCRs come from a male donor with ankylosing spondylitis. Each CDR3 is given with its conserved first and last residue. Fields, in order: V gene, CDR3 protein.

>TRBV20-1
CSAREAYLNTEAFF
>TRBV29-1
CSVEGGNTGELFF
>TRBV18
CASSPPLAGGPGNEQFF
>TRBV4-1
CASSQEFDSYNSPLHF
>TRBV4-1
CASSTRDRATNEKLFF
>TRBV20-1
CSAERPSRNTEAFF
>TRBV28
CASRPEYGWTGDTQYF
>TRBV6-5
CASSFFGGNTGELFF
>TRBV20-1
CSASAPGLAGGRFEQYF
>TRBV9
CASSVAQGSGNTIYF
>TRBV21-1
CASRKDFSEGSGTDTQYF
>TRBV21-1
CASSTRENTGELFF
>TRBV3-1
CASSQGELNLATDTQYF
>TRBV29-1
CSVEFGTGDTGELFF
>TRBV12-3/TRBV12-4
CASSLGGGKYYEQYF
>TRBV6-2/TRBV6-3
CASSYYGSRYYNEQFF
>TRBV7-9
CASSQEGSTDTQYF
>TRBV5-1
CASSLFLAGQGGELFF
>TRBV6-2/TRBV6-3
CASRRHGVGYTF
>TRBV5-5
CASSLVLTAGNQPQHF
>TRBV7-6
CASSLAVDSSYEQYF
>TRBV15
CATSRDRGAGQPQHF
>TRBV10-3
CAISESASGSSYEQFF
>TRBV5-6
CASSWSGNEQFF
>TRBV2
CASSTGGQPQHF
>TRBV4-3
CASSQERGQPQHF
>TRBV27
CASSLSWAGDTQYF
>TRBV10-1
CASSPGHLFEQYF
>TRBV4-1
CASSQPLAAYNEQFF
>TRBV27
CASSLRTGRIYEQYF
>TRBV28
CASSYGEKLFF
>TRBV20-1
CSATTQGYQPQHF
>TRBV19
CASSLGALVSDLGRINEQFF
>TRBV9
CASSSAAGGPTGELFF
>TRBV11-1
CASSNEPGTLAEPLNYEQYF
>TRBV27
CASRWAGGDNEQFF
>TRBV28
CASSSTVNYGYTF
>TRBV20-1
CSARGRDLSTDTQYF
>TRBV20-1
CSARDQDSNYEQYF
>TRBV12-3/TRBV12-4
CASSLRGANEQYF
>TRBV27
CASSLTGGSYNEQFF
>TRBV14
CASSQGTSGIYEQYF